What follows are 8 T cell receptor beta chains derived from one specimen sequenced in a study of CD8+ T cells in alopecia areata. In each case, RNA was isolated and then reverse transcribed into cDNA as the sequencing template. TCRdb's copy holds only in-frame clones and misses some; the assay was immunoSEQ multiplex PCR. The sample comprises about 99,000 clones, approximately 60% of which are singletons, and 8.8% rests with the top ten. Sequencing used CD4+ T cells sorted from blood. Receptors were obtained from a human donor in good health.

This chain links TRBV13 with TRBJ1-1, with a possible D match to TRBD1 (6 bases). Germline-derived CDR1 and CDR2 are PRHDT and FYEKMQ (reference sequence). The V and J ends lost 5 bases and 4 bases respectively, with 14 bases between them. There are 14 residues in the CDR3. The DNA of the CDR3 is TGTGCCAGCAGCATCGACAGGCGTCCCACTGAAGCTTTCTTT. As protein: CASSIDRRPTEAFF.

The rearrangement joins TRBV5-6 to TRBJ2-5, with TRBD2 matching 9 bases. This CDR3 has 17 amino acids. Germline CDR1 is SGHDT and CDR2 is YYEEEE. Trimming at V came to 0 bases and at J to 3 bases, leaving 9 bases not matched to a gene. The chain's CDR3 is CASSLVLAGQRKETQYF. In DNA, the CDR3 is TGTGCCAGCAGCTTGGTTCTAGCGGGACAGCGCAAAGAGACCCAGTACTTC.

CDR3 sequence: CASSQEKNRRSWYGYTF. In DNA, the CDR3 is TGCGCCAGCAGCCAAGAAAAGAACAGGAGGTCGTGGTATGGCTACACCTTC. The chain uses TRBV4-3 and TRBJ1-2; possibly TRBD1 for D (5 bases). CDR1 is LGHNA, CDR2 YSLEER, per germline. V shed 0 bases and J shed 5 bases, with 19 bases lying between them. The CDR3 runs to 17 residues.

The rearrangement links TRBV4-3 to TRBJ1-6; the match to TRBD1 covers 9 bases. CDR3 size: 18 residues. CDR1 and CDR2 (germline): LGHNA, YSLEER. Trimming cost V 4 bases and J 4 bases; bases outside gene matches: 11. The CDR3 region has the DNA TGCGCCAGCAGCCCCTCTCCGGACAGGGGCACTTATAATTCACCCCTCCACTTT. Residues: CASSPSPDRGTYNSPLHF.

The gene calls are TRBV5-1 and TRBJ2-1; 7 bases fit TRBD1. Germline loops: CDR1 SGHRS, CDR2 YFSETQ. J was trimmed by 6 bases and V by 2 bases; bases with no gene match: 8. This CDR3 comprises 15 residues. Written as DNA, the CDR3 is TGCGCCAGCAGCTTAACCGGGACAGTGGGCAATGAGCAGTTCTTC. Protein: CASSLTGTVGNEQFF.

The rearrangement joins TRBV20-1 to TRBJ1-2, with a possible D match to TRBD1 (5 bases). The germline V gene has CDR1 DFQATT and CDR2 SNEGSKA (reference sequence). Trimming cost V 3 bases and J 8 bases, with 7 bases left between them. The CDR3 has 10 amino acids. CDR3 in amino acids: CSARWGGYTF. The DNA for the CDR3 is TGCAGTGCTAGGTGGGGGGGCTACACCTTC.

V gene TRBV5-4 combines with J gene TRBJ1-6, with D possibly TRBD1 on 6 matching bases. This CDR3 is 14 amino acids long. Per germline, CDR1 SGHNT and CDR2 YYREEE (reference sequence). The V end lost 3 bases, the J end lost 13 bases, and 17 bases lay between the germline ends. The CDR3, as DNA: TGTGCCAGCAGCTGGGGGGGGGCCGCCAACCCCCTCCACTTT. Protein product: CASSWGGAANPLHF.

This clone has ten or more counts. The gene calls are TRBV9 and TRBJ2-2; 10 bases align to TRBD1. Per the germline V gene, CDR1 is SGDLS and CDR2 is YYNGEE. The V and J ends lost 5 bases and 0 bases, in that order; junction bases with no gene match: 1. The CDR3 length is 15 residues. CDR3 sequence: CASRGQGANTGELFF. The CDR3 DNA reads TGTGCCAGCAGAGGACAGGGGGCGAACACCGGGGAGCTGTTTTTT.